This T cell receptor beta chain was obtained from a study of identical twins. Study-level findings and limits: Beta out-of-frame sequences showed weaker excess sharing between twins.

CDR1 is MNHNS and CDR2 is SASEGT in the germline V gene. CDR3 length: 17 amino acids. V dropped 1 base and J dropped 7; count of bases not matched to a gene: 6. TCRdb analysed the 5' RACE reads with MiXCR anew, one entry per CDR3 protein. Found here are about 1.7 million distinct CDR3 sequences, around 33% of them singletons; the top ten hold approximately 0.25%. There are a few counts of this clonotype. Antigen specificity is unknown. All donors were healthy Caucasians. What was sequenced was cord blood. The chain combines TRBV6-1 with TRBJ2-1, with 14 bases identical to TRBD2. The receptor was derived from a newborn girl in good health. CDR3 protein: CASSEVGLAGGFNEQFF. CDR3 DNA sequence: TGTGCCAGCAGTGAAGTAGGACTAGCGGGGGGTTTTAATGAGCAGTTCTTC.